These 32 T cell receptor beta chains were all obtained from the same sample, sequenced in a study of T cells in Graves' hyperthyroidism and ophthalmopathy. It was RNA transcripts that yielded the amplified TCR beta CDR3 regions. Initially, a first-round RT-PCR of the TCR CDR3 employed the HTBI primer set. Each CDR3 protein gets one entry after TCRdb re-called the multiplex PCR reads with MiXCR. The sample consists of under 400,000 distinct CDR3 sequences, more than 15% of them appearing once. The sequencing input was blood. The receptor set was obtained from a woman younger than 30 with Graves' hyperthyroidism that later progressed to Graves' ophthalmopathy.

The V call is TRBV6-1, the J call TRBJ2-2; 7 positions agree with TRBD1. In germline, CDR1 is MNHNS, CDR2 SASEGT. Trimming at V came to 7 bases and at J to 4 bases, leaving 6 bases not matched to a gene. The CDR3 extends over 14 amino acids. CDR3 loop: CASMRAGGTGELFF. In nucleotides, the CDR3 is TGTGCCAGCATGAGGGCAGGGGGCACCGGGGAGCTGTTTTTT.

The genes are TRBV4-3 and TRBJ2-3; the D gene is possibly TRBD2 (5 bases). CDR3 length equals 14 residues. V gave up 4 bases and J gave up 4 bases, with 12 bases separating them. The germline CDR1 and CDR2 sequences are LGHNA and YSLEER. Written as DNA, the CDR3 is TGCGCCAGCAGCCTCCGTAGCGATCCAGATACGCAGTATTTT. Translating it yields CASSLRSDPDTQYF.

The CDR3 region has the DNA TGTGCCAGCAGTTATTCGACAGGGCTGGAGACCCAGTACTTC. This translates into CASSYSTGLETQYF. The rearrangement joins TRBV6-6 to TRBJ2-5; 7 nucleotides agree with TRBD1. This CDR3 region has 14 residues. V shed 3 bases and J 5 bases; nucleotides not matched to a gene: 6. Germline V CDR1 and CDR2: MNHNY, SVGAGI (reference sequence).

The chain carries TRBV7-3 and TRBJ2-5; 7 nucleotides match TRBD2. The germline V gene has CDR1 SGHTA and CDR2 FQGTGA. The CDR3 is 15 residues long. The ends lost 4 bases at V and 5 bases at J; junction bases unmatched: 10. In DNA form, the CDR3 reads TGTGCCAGCAGCTCCCAAGCGGGATTCGGGGAGACCCAGTACTTC. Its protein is CASSSQAGFGETQYF.

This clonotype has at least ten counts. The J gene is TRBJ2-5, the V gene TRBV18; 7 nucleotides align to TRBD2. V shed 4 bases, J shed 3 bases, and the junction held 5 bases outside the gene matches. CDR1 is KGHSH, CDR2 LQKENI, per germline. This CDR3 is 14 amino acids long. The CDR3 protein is CASSLRSGKETQYF. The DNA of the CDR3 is TGTGCCAGCTCACTCCGGAGCGGGAAAGAGACCCAGTACTTC.

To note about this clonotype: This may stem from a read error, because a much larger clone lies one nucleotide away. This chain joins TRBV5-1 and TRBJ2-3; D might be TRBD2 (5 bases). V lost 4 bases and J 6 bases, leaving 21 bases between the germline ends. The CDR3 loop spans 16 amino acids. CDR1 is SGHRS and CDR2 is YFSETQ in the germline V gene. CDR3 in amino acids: CASSHPEGREEDTQYF. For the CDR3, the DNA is TGCGCCAGCAGCCATCCTGAGGGAAGAGAAGAGGATACGCAGTATTTT.

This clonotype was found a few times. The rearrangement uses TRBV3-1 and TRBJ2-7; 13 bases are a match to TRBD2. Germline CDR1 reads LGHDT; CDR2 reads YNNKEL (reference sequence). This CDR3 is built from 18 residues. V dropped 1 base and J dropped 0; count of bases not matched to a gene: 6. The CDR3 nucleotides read TGTGCCAGCAGCCAAGGGACTAGCGGGAGTCAGCTCTCCTACGAGCAGTACTTC. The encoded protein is CASSQGTSGSQLSYEQYF.

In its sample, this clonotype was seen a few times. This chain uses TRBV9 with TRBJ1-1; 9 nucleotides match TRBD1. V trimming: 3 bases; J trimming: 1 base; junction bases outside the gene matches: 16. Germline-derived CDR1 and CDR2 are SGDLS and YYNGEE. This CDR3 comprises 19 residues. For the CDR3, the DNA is TGTGCCAGCAGCGGGGAGGGGGTGACACAGGGGGCCTGGAACACTGAAGCTTTCTTT. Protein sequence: CASSGEGVTQGAWNTEAFF. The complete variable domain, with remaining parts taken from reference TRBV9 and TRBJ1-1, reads DSGVTQTPKHLITATGQRVTLRCSPRSGDLSVYWYQQSLDQGLQFLIQYYNGEERAKGNILERFSAQQFPDLHSELNLSSLELGDSALYFCASSGEGVTQGAWNTEAFFGQGTRLTVV.

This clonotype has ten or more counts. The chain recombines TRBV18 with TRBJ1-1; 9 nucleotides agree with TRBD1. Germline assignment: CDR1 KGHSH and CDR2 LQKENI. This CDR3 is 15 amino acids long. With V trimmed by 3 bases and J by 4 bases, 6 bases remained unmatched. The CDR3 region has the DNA TGTGCCAGCTCACCCAAACAGGGGGCAGGCACTGAAGCTTTCTTT. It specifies CASSPKQGAGTEAFF. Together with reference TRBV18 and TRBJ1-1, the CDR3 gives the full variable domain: NAGVMQNPRHLVRRRGQEARLRCSPMKGHSHVYWYRQLPEEGLKFMVYLQKENIIDESGMPKERFSAEFPKEGPSILRIQQVVRGDSAAYFCASSPKQGAGTEAFFGQGTRLTVV.

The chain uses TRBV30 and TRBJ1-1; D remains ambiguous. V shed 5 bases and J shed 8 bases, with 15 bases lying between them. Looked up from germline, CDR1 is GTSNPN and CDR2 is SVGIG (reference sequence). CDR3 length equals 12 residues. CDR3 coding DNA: TGTGCCTGGGGTGATGGAGGTCAGGAAGCTTTCTTT. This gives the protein CAWGDGGQEAFF.

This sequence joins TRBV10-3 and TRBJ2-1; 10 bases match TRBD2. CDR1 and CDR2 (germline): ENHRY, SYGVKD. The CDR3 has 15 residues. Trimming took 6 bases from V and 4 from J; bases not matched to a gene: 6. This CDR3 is CAISRELAGYNEQFF. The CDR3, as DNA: TGTGCCATCAGCCGAGAACTAGCGGGGTACAATGAGCAGTTCTTC.

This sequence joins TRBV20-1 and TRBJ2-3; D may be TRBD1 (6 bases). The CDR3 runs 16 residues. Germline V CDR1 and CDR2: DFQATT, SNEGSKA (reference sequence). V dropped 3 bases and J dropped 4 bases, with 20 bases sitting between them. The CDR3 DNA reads TGCAGTGCTAGCCCTATCAGGGGCCAGTGGGCAGATACGCAGTATTTT. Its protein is CSASPIRGQWADTQYF.

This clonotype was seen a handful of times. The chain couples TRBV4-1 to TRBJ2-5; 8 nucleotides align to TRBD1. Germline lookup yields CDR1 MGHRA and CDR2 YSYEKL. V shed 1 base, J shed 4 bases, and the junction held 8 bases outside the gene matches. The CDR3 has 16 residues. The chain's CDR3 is CASSQGRQGWVETQYF. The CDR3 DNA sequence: TGCGCCAGCAGCCAAGGAAGACAGGGGTGGGTAGAGACCCAGTACTTC.

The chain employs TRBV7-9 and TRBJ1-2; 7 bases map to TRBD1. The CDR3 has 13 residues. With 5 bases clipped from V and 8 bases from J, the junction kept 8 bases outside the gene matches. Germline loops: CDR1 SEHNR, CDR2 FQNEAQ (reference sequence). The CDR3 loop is CASSDEGAQGYTF. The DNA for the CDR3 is TGTGCCAGCAGCGACGAGGGGGCCCAGGGCTACACCTTC.

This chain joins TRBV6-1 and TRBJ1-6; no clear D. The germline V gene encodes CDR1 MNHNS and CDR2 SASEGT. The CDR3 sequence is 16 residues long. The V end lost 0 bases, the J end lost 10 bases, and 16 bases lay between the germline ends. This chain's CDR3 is CASSEAFTRSGSPLHF. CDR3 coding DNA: TGTGCCAGCAGTGAAGCGTTTACCCGGTCCGGCTCACCCCTCCACTTT.

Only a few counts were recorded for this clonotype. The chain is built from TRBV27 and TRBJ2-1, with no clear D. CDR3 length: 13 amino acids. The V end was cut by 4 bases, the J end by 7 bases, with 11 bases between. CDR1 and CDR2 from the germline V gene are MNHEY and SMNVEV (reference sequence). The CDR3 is CASSSARLNEQFF. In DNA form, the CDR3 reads TGTGCCAGCAGTTCGGCCCGATTGAATGAGCAGTTCTTC.

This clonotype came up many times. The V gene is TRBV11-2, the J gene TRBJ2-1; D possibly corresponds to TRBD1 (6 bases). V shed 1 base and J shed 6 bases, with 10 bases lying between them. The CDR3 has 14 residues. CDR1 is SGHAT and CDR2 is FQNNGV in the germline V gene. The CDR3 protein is CASSLVGRGNEQFF. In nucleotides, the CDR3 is TGTGCCAGCAGCTTAGTAGGCAGGGGCAATGAGCAGTTCTTC.

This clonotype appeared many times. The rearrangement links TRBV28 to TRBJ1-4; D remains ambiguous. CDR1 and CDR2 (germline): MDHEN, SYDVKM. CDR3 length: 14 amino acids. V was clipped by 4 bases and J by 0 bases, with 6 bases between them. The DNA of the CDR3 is TGTGCCAGCAGTTCGACCCCAACTAATGAAAAACTGTTTTTT. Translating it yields CASSSTPTNEKLFF. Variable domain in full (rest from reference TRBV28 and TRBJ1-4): DVKVTQSSRYLVKRTGEKVFLECVQDMDHENMFWYRQDPGLGLRLIYFSYDVKMKEKGDIPEGYSVSREKKERFSLILESASTNQTSMYLCASSSTPTNEKLFFGSGTQLSVL.

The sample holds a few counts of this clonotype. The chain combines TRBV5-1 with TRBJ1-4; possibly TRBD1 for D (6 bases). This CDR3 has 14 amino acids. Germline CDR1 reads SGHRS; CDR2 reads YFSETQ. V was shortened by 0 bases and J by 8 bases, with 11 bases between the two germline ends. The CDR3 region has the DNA TGCGCCAGCAGCTTGGGGGGGCCTAGGGAAAAACTGTTTTTT. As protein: CASSLGGPREKLFF.

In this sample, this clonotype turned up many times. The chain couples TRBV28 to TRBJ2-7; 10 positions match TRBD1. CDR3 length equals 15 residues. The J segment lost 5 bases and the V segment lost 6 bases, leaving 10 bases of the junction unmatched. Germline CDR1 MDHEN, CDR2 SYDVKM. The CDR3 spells CASSRGDRGYHEQYF. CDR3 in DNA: TGTGCCAGCAGCAGGGGGGACAGGGGTTATCACGAGCAGTACTTC.

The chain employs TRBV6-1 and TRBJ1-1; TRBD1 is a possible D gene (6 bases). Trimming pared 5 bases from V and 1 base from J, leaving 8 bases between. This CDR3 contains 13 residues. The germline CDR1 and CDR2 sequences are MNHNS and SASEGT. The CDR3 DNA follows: TGTGCCAGCAGTTGGGGGGCGAACACTGAAGCTTTCTTT. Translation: CASSWGANTEAFF.

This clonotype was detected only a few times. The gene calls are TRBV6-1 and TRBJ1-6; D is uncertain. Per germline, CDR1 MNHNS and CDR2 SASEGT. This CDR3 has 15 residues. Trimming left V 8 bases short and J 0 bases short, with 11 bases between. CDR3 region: CASVGVSSYNSPLHF. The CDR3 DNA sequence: TGTGCCAGCGTTGGTGTGAGCTCCTATAATTCACCCCTCCACTTT.

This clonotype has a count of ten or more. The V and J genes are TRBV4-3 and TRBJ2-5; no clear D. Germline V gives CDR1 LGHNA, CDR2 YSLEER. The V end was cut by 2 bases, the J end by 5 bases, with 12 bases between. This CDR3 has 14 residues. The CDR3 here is CASSQNLDRETQYF. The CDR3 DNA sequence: TGCGCCAGCAGCCAAAACTTAGATCGGGAGACCCAGTACTTC.

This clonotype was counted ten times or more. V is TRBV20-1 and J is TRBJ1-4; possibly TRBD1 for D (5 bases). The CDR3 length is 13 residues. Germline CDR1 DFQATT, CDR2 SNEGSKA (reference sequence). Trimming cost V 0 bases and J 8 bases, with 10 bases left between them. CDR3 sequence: CSAREGGGEKLFF. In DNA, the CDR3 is TGCAGTGCTAGAGAGGGGGGAGGCGAAAAACTGTTTTTT.

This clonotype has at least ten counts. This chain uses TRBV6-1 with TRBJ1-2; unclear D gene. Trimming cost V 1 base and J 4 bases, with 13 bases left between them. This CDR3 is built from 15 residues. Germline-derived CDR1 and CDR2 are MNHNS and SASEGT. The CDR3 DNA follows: TGTGCCAGCAGTGAAGGGGCATCCAGCTTCTATGGCTACACCTTC. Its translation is CASSEGASSFYGYTF.

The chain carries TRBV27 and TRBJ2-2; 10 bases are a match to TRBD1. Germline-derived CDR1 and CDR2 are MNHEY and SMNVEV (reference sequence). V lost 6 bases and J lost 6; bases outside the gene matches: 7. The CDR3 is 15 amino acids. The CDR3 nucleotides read TGTGCCAGCAGACCGGGACAGGGGTACGCCGGGGAGCTGTTTTTT. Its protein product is CASRPGQGYAGELFF.

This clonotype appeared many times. The DNA of the CDR3 is TGTGCCAGCAGCTTAGCCCAGGACAGGGACAATGAGCAGTTCTTC. This translates into CASSLAQDRDNEQFF. The chain combines TRBV7-9 with TRBJ2-1; 8 nucleotides line up with TRBD1. V was pared by 0 bases and J by 5 bases, with 3 bases of the junction left unmatched. Germline-derived CDR1 and CDR2 are SEHNR and FQNEAQ (reference sequence). The CDR3 spans 15 residues.

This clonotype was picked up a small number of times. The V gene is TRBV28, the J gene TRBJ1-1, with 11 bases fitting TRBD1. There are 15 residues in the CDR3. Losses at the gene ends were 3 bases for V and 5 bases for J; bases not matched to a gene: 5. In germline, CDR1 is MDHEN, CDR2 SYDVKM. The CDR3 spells CASSLDRGLDTEAFF. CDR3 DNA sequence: TGTGCCAGCAGTTTGGACAGGGGGCTGGATACTGAAGCTTTCTTT.

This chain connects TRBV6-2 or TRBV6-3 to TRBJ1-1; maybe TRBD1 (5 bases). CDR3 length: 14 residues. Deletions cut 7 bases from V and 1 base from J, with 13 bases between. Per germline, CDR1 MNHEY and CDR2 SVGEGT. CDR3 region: CASTQRGGNTEAFF. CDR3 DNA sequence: TGTGCCAGCACGCAACGGGGGGGGAACACTGAAGCTTTCTTT.

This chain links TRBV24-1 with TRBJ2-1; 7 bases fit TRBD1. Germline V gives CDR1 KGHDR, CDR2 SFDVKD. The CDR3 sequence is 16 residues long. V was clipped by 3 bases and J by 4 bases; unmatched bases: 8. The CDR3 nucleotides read TGTGCCACCAGTGATGGACAGGCCATTCATTACAATGAGCAGTTCTTC. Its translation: CATSDGQAIHYNEQFF.

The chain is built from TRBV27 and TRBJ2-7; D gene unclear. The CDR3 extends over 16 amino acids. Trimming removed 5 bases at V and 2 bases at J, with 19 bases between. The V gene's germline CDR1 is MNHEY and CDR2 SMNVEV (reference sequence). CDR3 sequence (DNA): TGTGCCAGCAGTCTCGCTAACCCGACCAATACCTACGAGCAGTACTTC. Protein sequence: CASSLANPTNTYEQYF.

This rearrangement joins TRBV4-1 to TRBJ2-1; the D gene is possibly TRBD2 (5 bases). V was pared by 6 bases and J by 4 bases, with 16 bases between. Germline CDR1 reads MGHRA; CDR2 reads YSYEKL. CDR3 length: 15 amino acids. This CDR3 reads CASRTNGGEYNEQFF. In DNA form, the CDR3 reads TGCGCCAGCAGGACTAACGGTGGGGAGTACAATGAGCAGTTCTTC.